The TCR beta chain described here comes from a study of T cells in Graves' hyperthyroidism and ophthalmopathy. Background on the study: Peripheral blood was obtained at initial diagnosis, preceding any treatment. Whole-study results and caveats: Clonotypes that were expanded in thyroid above 0.001 mostly appeared in blood too. A model of 13 V-J features distinguished ophthalmopathy from stable hyperthyroidism.

Concerning this clonotype: The antigen is not known. One base away lies a much larger clone, so this may be a sequencing read error.

Reasons for excluding patients were uncontrolled infection, other autoimmune disease, pregnancy or lactation. The investigators amplified TCR beta CDR3 regions from RNA transcripts. The HTBI primer set served for first-round RT-PCR of the TCR CDR3. TCRdb used MiXCR to reprocess the multiplex PCR reads, holding one entry per CDR3 protein. Of 450,000 to 550,000 distinct CDR3 sequences listed, roughly a quarter are singletons. This CDR3 region has 10 residues. The V gene is TRBV12-3 or TRBV12-4, the J gene TRBJ1-2; no clear D. What was sequenced was blood. This sequence was found in a woman in her thirties with Graves' ophthalmopathy. The CDR3 nucleotides read TGTGCCAGCAGTGGATTTGGCTACAGCTTC. Protein: CASSGFGYSF.